The next 9 T cell receptor beta chains were all read from a single sample in a study of OX40 agonist ivuxolimab in advanced cancers. Sequencing used immunoSEQ multiplex PCR; TCRdb keeps in-frame clones, though not all of them. Of 70,000 or so clones listed, around 80% are singletons. The sequenced sample was CD4+ or CD8+ T cells sorted from blood, obtained in a trial of the OX40 agonist ivuxolimab. All receptors derive from an adult with an advanced solid tumor such as melanoma, head and neck, liver or kidney cancer.

The chain recombines TRBV4-2 with TRBJ2-5, with TRBD2 as a possible D gene (7 bases). This CDR3 has 15 residues. V dropped 0 bases and J dropped 4 bases, with 12 bases sitting between them. CDR1 is LGHNA, CDR2 YNFKEQ, per germline. This CDR3 reads CASSQDGGGPETQYF. The CDR3 DNA is TGTGCCAGCAGCCAAGATGGGGGGGGGCCAGAGACCCAGTACTTC.

For the CDR3, the DNA is TGTGCCAGCAGTGCCCGACTAGCGACCATTTACAATGAGCAGTTCTTC. The encoded protein is CASSARLATIYNEQFF. The chain has TRBV2 and TRBJ2-1, with 8 bases lining up with TRBD2. V lost 4 bases, J lost 4 bases, and 9 bases stayed unmatched. The CDR3 is 16 residues long. CDR1 is SNHLY, CDR2 FYNNEI, per germline.

The chain joins TRBV9 to TRBJ2-7; 12 nucleotides align to TRBD2. Germline V gene lookup returns CDR1 SGDLS and CDR2 YYNGEE. The CDR3 loop spans 16 amino acids. Germline trimming cut 2 bases from V and 2 bases from J; bases unmatched to any gene: 5. CDR3 DNA sequence: TGTGCCAGCAGCGTCGAACCTAGCGGGGGGGCCTACGAGCAGTACTTC. Amino acids: CASSVEPSGGAYEQYF.

This chain links TRBV14 with TRBJ1-6, with 10 positions matching TRBD1. The CDR3 covers 15 residues. V dropped 3 bases and J dropped 7; count of bases not matched to a gene: 3. The germline gives CDR1 SGHDN, CDR2 FVKESK. The chain's CDR3 is CASSHLGQGNSPLHF. The CDR3, as DNA: TGTGCCAGCAGCCACCTGGGACAGGGGAATTCACCCCTCCACTTT. Drawing the rest from reference TRBV14 and TRBJ1-6, the complete variable domain is EAGVTQFPSHSVIEKGQTVTLRCDPISGHDNLYWYRRVMGKEIKFLLHFVKESKQDESGMPNNRFLAERTGGTYSTLKVQPAELEDSGVYFCASSHLGQGNSPLHFGNGTRLTVT.

The rearrangement joins TRBV7-9 to TRBJ1-2, with 8 bases aligning to TRBD1. The ends lost 6 bases at V and 7 bases at J; junction bases unmatched: 7. CDR3 size: 13 residues. Germline V gene sequence: CDR1 SEHNR, CDR2 FQNEAQ (reference sequence). CDR3 coding DNA: TGTGCCAGCAGTCCGACAGGGGAGGGTGGCTACACCTTC. Its translation is CASSPTGEGGYTF.

V usage is TRBV4-1 and J usage is TRBJ2-7, with D perhaps TRBD2 (6 bases). CDR3 length equals 18 residues. From germline, CDR1 is MGHRA and CDR2 YSYEKL. V was trimmed by 4 bases and J by 1 base, leaving 23 bases between them. CDR3 sequence (DNA): TGCGCCAGCAGCCCTGCGGGGCTAGCGAGGAGGGCTTCCTACGAGCAGTACTTC. Encoded protein: CASSPAGLARRASYEQYF.

The chain recombines TRBV27 with TRBJ2-3, with 15 bases aligning to TRBD2. The CDR3 runs to 17 residues. The germline CDR1 and CDR2 sequences are MNHEY and SMNVEV (reference sequence). V shed 2 bases, J shed 5 bases, and the junction held 5 bases outside the gene matches. The CDR3 DNA is TGTGCCAGCAGTTTAGAGGGACTAGCGGGAGGTGGAGATACGCAGTATTTT. As protein: CASSLEGLAGGGDTQYF.

J is TRBJ2-2 and V is TRBV7-9; D may match TRBD1 or TRBD2 (5 bases each). This CDR3 contains 17 residues. CDR1 SEHNR and CDR2 FQNEAQ come from the germline V gene (reference sequence). With 1 base removed from V and 7 bases from J, the gap between germline ends came to 19 bases. The CDR3 loop is CASSLERGAGRGGELFF. CDR3 DNA sequence: TGTGCCAGCAGCTTAGAGAGGGGCGCAGGGAGAGGCGGGGAGCTGTTTTTT. The full variable domain, with the rest looked up from reference TRBV7-9 and TRBJ2-2, is DTGVSQNPRHKITKRGQNVTFRCDPISEHNRLYWYRQTLGQGPEFLTYFQNEAQLEKSRLLSDRFSAERPKGSFSTLEIQRTEQGDSAMYLCASSLERGAGRGGELFFGEGSRLTVL.

This clone appeared once. The rearrangement uses TRBV5-1 and TRBJ1-5; perhaps TRBD1 as D (5 bases). V lost 4 bases and J lost 3, with 11 bases in between. The CDR3 length is 14 residues. The germline V gene has CDR1 SGHRS and CDR2 YFSETQ. CDR3 in amino acids: CASSPGGNNQPQHF. CDR3 DNA: TGCGCCAGCAGCCCCGGGGGAAACAATCAGCCCCAGCATTTT.